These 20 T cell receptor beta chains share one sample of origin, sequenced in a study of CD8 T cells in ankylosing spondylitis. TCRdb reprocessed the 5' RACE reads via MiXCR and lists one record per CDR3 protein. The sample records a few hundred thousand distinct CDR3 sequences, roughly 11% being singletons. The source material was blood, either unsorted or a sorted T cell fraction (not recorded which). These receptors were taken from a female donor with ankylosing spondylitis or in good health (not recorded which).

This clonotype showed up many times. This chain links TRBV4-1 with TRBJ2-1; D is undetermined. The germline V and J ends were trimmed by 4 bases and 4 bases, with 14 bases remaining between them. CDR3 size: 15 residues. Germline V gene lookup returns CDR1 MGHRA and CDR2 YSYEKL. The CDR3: CASSPLGTQYNEQFF. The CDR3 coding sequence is TGCGCCAGCAGCCCCCTGGGTACCCAGTACAATGAGCAGTTCTTC.

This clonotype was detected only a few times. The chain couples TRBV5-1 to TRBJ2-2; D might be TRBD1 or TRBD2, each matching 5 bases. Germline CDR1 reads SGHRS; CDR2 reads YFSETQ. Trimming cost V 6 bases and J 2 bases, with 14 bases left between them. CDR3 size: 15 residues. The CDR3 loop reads CASNSGPSNTGELFF. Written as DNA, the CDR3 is TGCGCCAGCAACTCGGGGCCAAGCAACACCGGGGAGCTGTTTTTT.

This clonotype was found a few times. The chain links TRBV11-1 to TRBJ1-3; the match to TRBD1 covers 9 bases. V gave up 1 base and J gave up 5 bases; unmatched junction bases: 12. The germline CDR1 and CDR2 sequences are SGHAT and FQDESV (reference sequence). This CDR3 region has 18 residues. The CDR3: CASSLDSGTGTLRNTIYF. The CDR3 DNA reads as TGTGCCAGCAGCTTAGATTCTGGGACAGGGACTTTACGAAACACCATATATTTT.

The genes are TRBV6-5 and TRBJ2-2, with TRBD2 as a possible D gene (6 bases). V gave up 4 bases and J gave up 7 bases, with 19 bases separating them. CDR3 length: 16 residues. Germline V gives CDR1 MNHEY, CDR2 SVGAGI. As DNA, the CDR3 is TGTGCCAGCAGTTCCCCCGGGACTTCCCCAAGCGGGGAGCTGTTTTTT. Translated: CASSSPGTSPSGELFF.

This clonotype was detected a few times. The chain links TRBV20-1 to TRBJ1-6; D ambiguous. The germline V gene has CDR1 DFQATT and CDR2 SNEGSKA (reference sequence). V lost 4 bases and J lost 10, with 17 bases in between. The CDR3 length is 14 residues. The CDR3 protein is CSATRASGASPLHF. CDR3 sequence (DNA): TGCAGTGCTACCCGGGCCTCGGGCGCGTCACCCCTCCACTTT.

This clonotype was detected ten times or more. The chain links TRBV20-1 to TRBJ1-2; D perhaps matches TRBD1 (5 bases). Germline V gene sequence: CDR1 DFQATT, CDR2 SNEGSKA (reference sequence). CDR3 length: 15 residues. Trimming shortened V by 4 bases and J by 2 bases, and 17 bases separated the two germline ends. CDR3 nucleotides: TGCAGTGCTACCCCCTTGCGCCGGGGGAACTATGGCTACACCTTC. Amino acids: CSATPLRRGNYGYTF.

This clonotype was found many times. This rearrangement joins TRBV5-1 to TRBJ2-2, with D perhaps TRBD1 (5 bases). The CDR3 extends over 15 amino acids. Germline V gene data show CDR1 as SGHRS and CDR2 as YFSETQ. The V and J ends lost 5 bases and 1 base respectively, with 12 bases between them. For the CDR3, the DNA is TGCGCCAGCAGTCCGGAAAGGGGGAACACCGGGGAGCTGTTTTTT. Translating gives CASSPERGNTGELFF.

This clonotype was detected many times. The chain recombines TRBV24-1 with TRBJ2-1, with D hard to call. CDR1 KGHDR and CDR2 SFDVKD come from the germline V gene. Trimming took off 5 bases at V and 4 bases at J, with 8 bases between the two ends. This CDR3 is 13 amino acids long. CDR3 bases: TGTGCCACCAGTGGTCTAGGATACAATGAGCAGTTCTTC. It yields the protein CATSGLGYNEQFF.

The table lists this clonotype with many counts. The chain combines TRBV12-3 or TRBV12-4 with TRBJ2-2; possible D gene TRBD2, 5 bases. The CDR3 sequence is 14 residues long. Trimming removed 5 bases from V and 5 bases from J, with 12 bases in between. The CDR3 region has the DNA TGTGCCAGCAGTGGCTTTTGGGAGACCGGGGAGCTGTTTTTT. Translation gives CASSGFWETGELFF.

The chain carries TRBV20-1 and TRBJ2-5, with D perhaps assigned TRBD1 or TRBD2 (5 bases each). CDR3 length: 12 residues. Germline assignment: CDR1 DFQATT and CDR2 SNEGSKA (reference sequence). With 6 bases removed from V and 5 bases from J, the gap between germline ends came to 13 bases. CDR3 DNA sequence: TGCAGTGCGGGGGACCACTGGGAGACCCAGTACTTC. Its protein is CSAGDHWETQYF.

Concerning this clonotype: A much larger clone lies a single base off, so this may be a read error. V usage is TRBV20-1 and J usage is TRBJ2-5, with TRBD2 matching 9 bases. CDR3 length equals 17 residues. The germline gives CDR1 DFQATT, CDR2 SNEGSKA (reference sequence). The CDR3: CCARDAVAGVIQETQYF. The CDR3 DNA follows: TGCTGTGCTAGAGATGCGGTAGCGGGAGTGATCCAAGAGACCCAGTACTTC.

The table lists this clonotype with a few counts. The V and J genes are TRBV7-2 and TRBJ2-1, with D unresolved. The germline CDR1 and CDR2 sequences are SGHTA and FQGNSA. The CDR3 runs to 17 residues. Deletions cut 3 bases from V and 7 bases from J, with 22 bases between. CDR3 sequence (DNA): TGTGCCAGCAGCTTGCGCTGGGCTAGTATGTTTCGGAATGAGCAGTTCTTC. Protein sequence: CASSLRWASMFRNEQFF.

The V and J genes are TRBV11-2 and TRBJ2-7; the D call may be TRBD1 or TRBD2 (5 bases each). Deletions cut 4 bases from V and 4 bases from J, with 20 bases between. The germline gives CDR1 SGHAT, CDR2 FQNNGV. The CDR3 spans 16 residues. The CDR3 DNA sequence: TGTGCCAGCAGCTCCCTCTCGGGGCAGCCGTTGTACGAGCAGTACTTC. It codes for CASSSLSGQPLYEQYF. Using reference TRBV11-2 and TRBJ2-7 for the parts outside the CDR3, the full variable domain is EAGVAQSPRYKIIEKRQSVAFWCNPISGHATLYWYQQILGQGPKLLIQFQNNGVVDDSQLPKDRFSAERLKGVDSTLKIQPAKLEDSAVYLCASSSLSGQPLYEQYFGPGTRLTVT.

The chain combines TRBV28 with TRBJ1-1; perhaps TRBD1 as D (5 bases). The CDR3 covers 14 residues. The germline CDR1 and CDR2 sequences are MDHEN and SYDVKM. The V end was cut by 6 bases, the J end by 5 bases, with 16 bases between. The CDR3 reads CASSSLSQGTEAFF. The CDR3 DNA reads TGTGCCAGCAGCTCATTATCCCAGGGTACTGAAGCTTTCTTT.

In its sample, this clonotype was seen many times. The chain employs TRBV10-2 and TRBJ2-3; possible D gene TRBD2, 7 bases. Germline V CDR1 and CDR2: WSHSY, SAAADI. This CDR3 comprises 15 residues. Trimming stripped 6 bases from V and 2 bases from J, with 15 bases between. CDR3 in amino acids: CASRGGDYFTDTQYF. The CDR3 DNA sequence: TGCGCCAGCAGAGGGGGGGATTACTTCACAGATACGCAGTATTTT.

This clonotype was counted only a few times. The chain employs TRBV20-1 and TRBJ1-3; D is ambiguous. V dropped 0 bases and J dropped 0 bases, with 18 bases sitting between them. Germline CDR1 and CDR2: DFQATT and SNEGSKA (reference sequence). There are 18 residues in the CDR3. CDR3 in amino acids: CSARDLVHLKDSGNTIYF. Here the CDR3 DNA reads TGCAGTGCTAGAGATCTGGTCCACCTAAAGGACTCTGGAAACACCATATATTTT.

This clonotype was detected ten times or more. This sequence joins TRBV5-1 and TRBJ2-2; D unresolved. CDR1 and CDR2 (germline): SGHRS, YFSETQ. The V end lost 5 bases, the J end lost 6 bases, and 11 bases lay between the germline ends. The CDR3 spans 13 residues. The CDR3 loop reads CASRPGSAGELFF. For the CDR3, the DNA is TGCGCCAGCAGGCCAGGTTCGGCCGGGGAGCTGTTTTTT.

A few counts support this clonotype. The CDR3 sequence is CASIRDRLNTEAFF. The CDR3 DNA reads as TGTGCCAGTATACGGGACAGACTGAACACTGAAGCTTTCTTT. The V and J genes are TRBV19 and TRBJ1-1, with 7 positions matching TRBD1. The CDR3 sequence is 14 residues long. J gave up 0 bases and V 7 bases, and 5 bases lay outside the gene matches. CDR1 and CDR2 (germline): LNHDA, SQIVND (reference sequence).

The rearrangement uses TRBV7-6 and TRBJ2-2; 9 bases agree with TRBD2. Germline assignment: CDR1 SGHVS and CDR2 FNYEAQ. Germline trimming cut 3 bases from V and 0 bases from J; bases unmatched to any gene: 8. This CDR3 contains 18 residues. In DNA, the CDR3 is TGTGCCAGCAGCTTGTTAGCGGGGGCCAATCCGAACACCGGGGAGCTGTTTTTT. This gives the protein CASSLLAGANPNTGELFF.

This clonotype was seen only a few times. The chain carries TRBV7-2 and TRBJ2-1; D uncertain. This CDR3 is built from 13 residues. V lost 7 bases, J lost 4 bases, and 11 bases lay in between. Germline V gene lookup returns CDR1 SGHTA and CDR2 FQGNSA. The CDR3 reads CASTSREYNEQFF. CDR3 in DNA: TGTGCCAGCACCTCTCGAGAGTACAATGAGCAGTTCTTC.